The T cell receptor beta chain under discussion was sequenced for a study of blood T cells in healthy people across ages. This clonotype was detected only a few times. No antigen is known for it. Then a second PCR, running about 6 to 11 cycles, was carried out with a sample-barcoded 5' primer and a J-beta primer mix. Each of the cDNA molecules was tagged by a template-switch adaptor with 12 random nucleotides. TCRdb redid the calling of the 5' RACE reads with MiXCR, one entry per CDR3 protein. The table shows almost 800,000 distinct CDR3 sequences, with more than 45% occurring only once. Study findings and constraints: Estimates of diversity drawn from one million T cells were considered underestimates. With age, beta diversity per million T cells declined roughly linearly, significantly by 40. Both naive CD4+ cell counts and diversity were greater in long-lived donors than in aged donors.

Sequencing input: blood. The sequence was obtained from a man aged 30-40 years in good health.

DNA of the CDR3: TGTGCCAGCAGCTTAGAAACTGGAATCGGCGAGCAGTACTTC. Amino acids: CASSLETGIGEQYF. The chain couples TRBV7-6 to TRBJ2-7; no definite D call. The CDR3 is made up of 14 amino acids. V shed 1 base and J shed 6 bases, with 13 bases lying between them. Germline loops: CDR1 SGHVS, CDR2 FNYEAQ. The full variable domain, completed using reference TRBV7-6 and TRBJ2-7, is GAGVSQSPRYKVTKRGQDVALRCDPISGHVSLYWYRQALGQGPEFLTYFNYEAQQDKSGLPNDRFSAERPEGSISTLTIQRTEQRDSAMYRCASSLETGIGEQYFGPGTRLTVT.